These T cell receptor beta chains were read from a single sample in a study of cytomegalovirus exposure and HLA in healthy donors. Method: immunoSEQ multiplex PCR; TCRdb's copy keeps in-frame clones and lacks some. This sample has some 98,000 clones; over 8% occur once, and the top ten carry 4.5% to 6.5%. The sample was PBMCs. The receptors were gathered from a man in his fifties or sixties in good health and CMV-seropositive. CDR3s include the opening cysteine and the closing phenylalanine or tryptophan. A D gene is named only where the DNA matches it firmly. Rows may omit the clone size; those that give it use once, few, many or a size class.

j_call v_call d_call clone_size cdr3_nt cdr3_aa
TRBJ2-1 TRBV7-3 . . TGTGCCAGCAGCTTATTTTGGACTAACTACAATGAGCAGTTCTTC CASSLFWTNYNEQFF
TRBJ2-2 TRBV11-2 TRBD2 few TGTGCCACCGGGAAGGGATTAGCGGGAGGGACCGGGGAGCTGTTTTTT CATGKGLAGGTGELFF
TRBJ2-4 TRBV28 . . TGTGCCAGCAGCTCCTCAGGGCTGAGTTCTCAGTACTTC CASSSSGLSSQYF
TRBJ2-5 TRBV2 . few TGTGCCAGCGGGGAGAACCAAGAGACCCAGTACTTC CASGENQETQYF
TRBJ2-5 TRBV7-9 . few TGTGCCAGCAGCTTCCAGGGGGGTCAAGAGACCCAGTACTTC CASSFQGGQETQYF
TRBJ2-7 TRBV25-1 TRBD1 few TGTGCCAGCAGTGACGACAGGGTCGGCTACGAGCAGTACTTC CASSDDRVGYEQYF
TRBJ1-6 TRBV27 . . TGTGCCAGCAGAGACGACAGGTATAATTCACCCCTCCACTTT CASRDDRYNSPLHF
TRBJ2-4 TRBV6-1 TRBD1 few TGTGCCAGCAGTGGGGGCGGGACAGGGTCGAACATTCAGTACTTC CASSGGGTGSNIQYF
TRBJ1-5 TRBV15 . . TGTGCCACCAGCAGAGACAGGGGACGTCAGCCCCAGCATTTT CATSRDRGRQPQHF
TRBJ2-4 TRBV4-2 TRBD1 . TGTGCCAGCAGCCAGGTCGGACAGGGGGCTATTAACATTCAGTACTTC CASSQVGQGAINIQYF
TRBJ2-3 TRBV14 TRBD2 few TGTGCCAGCAGCTATACTATGACTAGCTTGCTCACAGATACGCAGTATTTT CASSYTMTSLLTDTQYF
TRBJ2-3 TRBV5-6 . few TGTGCCAGCAGCTTGGTCTCGGGAGGCACAGATACGCAGTATTTT CASSLVSGGTDTQYF
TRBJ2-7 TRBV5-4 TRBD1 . TGTGCCAGCAGCCGACCTGGACAGGTCCACGAGCAGTACTTC CASSRPGQVHEQYF